This TCR beta chain is from a study of T cell responses to AZD1222 COVID-19 vaccine. Data came from immunoSEQ multiplex PCR; TCRdb stores just in-frame clones and leaves some out. The data hold 150,000 to 200,000 clones, with 90% to 95% observed a single time. Study-wide results and caveats: No day 14 peak samples; only post-peak repertoires were characterized. Just 5 to 7 people given AZD1222 tested seropositive at baseline. Spike-specific TCR repertoires showed rising breadth and depth after two AZD1222 doses.

Concerning this clone: The antigen is unknown. Relative to the germline gene, one junction end is altered; a read error may explain this.

The sample here was peripheral blood, taken 28 days after the second AZD1222 dose. This TCR derives from an adult who received the AZD1222 COVID-19 vaccine.

As DNA, the CDR3 is TGTGCTAGCAGCCGCGGACTAGCGGGGAACACCGGGGAGCTGTTTTTT. Protein: CASSRGLAGNTGELFF. V usage is TRBV7-7 and J usage is TRBJ2-2, with 11 bases aligning to TRBD2. The CDR3 runs 16 residues. Germline CDR1 reads SSHAT; CDR2 reads FNYEAQ (reference sequence).